The entry below describes one T cell receptor (beta chain). This CDR3 is built from 15 residues. The junction had 9 bases not matched to a gene; V was cut back by 4 bases and J by 7 bases. CDR1 is MGHDK, CDR2 SYGVNS, per germline. This specimen comes from a study of blood T cell repertoires in COVID-19. Turning to the study itself: COVID-19 samples collected from the United States, Italy and Spain covered acute and convalescent phases. PBMCs, B-cell-depleted T cells, or T cells were the source of the cDNA or gDNA that made up the material.

Clones were sequenced by immunoSEQ multiplex PCR, and TCRdb holds only the in-frame ones, with some missing. The data contain 70,000 to 95,000 clones, 75% to 85% of them singletons. Sequenced sample: peripheral blood. The chain combines TRBV25-1 with TRBJ1-5, with 8 bases fitting TRBD1. The TCR originated in a human donor in a cohort sampled during active COVID-19. CDR3 coding DNA: TGTGCCAGCAGTGGGACTACAGGGGGAGGACAGCCCCAGCATTTT. It yields the protein CASSGTTGGGQPQHF.